These T cell receptor beta chains were read from a single sample in a study of CD8 T cells in ankylosing spondylitis. Using its own MiXCR run on the 5' RACE reads, TCRdb lists one record per CDR3 protein. The data show 350,000 to 550,000 distinct CDR3 sequences, 25% to 30% seen once. Sequenced sample: blood, either unsorted or a sorted T cell fraction (not recorded which). Receptor source: a male donor with ankylosing spondylitis. The conserved cysteine and the conserved F or W are not part of the CDR3 here. Not all rows give a size; the values are once, few, many and, for expanded clones, a class.

V gene: TRBV4-1; clone size: few; CDR3 protein: ASSHTGTQGANYGYT
V gene: TRBV11-2; clone size: -; CDR3 protein: ASSRDFDTDTQY
V gene: TRBV7-8; clone size: few; CDR3 protein: ASSLQGLGTGELF
V gene: TRBV5-5; clone size: many; CDR3 protein: ASSYLADYNEQF
V gene: TRBV12-3/TRBV12-4; clone size: -; CDR3 protein: ASSQQASNQPQH
V gene: TRBV2; clone size: few; CDR3 protein: ASRRGTGELF
V gene: TRBV3-1; clone size: -; CDR3 protein: ASSQDPWGHQPQH
V gene: TRBV5-1; clone size: few; CDR3 protein: ASSLNRAGNTEAF
V gene: TRBV7-2; clone size: -; CDR3 protein: ASSAGGGNPGELF
V gene: TRBV27; clone size: many; CDR3 protein: ASSISGWETQY
V gene: TRBV9; clone size: -; CDR3 protein: ASSVGRSGANVLT
V gene: TRBV29-1; clone size: -; CDR3 protein: SVANSGANVLT
V gene: TRBV2; clone size: -; CDR3 protein: ASSDSGGEQF
V gene: TRBV5-1; clone size: -; CDR3 protein: ASSLIFGPGTFNTGELF
V gene: TRBV20-1; clone size: -; CDR3 protein: SARDERVDTQY
V gene: TRBV4-2; clone size: few; CDR3 protein: ASSQALDRGTYEQY
V gene: TRBV2; clone size: -; CDR3 protein: ASSRTRGGTGELF
V gene: TRBV6-2/TRBV6-3; clone size: -; CDR3 protein: ASKGQGVNEQF
V gene: TRBV12-3/TRBV12-4; clone size: -; CDR3 protein: ASSLGQGEYQPQH
V gene: TRBV9; clone size: -; CDR3 protein: ASSTKVNEQF
V gene: TRBV29-1; clone size: -; CDR3 protein: SIAVGSGNQPQH
V gene: TRBV10-3; clone size: few; CDR3 protein: AISESPGEIPLQY
V gene: TRBV27; clone size: -; CDR3 protein: ASRPTGAGAQY
V gene: TRBV3-1; clone size: few; CDR3 protein: ASSQDLPVNTEAF
V gene: TRBV3-1; clone size: -; CDR3 protein: ASSQDSTSGRDEQF
V gene: TRBV28; clone size: -; CDR3 protein: ASSFYPQGMGTEAF
V gene: TRBV29-1; clone size: few; CDR3 protein: SAVPTGADEQY
V gene: TRBV6-2/TRBV6-3; clone size: -; CDR3 protein: ASSYGSFGTEAF
V gene: TRBV5-1; clone size: -; CDR3 protein: ASSPRTGEGYT
V gene: TRBV5-1; clone size: many; CDR3 protein: ASSWTASSYNEQF
V gene: TRBV12-3/TRBV12-4; clone size: -; CDR3 protein: ASTEYNSPLH
V gene: TRBV7-2; clone size: -; CDR3 protein: ASSFSAGTGELF
V gene: TRBV20-1; clone size: few; CDR3 protein: SARPGTGRYGYT
V gene: TRBV11-2; clone size: many; CDR3 protein: ASSPRGDRYTDTQY
V gene: TRBV20-1; clone size: -; CDR3 protein: SASPGPGQPQH
V gene: TRBV2; clone size: -; CDR3 protein: ASSERVRFYGYT
V gene: TRBV7-9; clone size: few; CDR3 protein: ASSLGQGAIVTEAF
V gene: TRBV10-3; clone size: -; CDR3 protein: AISDQQKSPDTQY
V gene: TRBV7-2; clone size: few; CDR3 protein: ASSLGLAGVIQY
V gene: TRBV9; clone size: few; CDR3 protein: ASSVVAGTAYNEQF
V gene: TRBV24-1; clone size: -; CDR3 protein: ATSASGEETQY
V gene: TRBV6-1; clone size: few; CDR3 protein: ASTVKTPGDLQWREQF
V gene: TRBV5-1; clone size: -; CDR3 protein: ASSPGQDQGAF
V gene: TRBV20-1; clone size: few; CDR3 protein: SALLSWLSTDTQY
V gene: TRBV20-1; clone size: -; CDR3 protein: SASTGGYGYT
V gene: TRBV7-3; clone size: -; CDR3 protein: ASSLIPLSLAGGTYNEQF